The entry that follows covers one T cell receptor beta chain sequence. A quantity of about 0.5 to 1 ug RNA underwent reverse transcription using random hexamers. The amplification used immunoSEQ multiplex PCR on TCR beta CDR3; it spanned 54 Vbeta and 13 Jbeta. A single record per CDR3 protein comes from TCRdb applying MiXCR to the immunoSEQ multiplex PCR reads. Among about 210,000 distinct CDR3 sequences listed, roughly 96% were seen once. The CD8+ and CD4+ T cells were negatively isolated, with the TEMRA cells enriched by FACS. These data are taken from a study of CD8 T cells in Susac syndrome. V gave up 5 bases and J gave up 6 bases; unmatched junction bases: 3. There are 13 residues in the CDR3. Germline CDR1 and CDR2: MNHEY and SVGAGI.

The receptor comes from a human donor with multiple sclerosis. Sequencing was carried out using CD4+ T cells from PBMCs. This chain uses TRBV6-5 with TRBJ2-2; the match to TRBD2 covers 7 bases. CDR3 in amino acids: CASSRSGAGELFF. In DNA, the CDR3 is TGTGCCAGCAGTAGGAGCGGGGCCGGGGAGCTGTTTTTT.